This TCR beta chain was sequenced in a study of blood T cell repertoires in COVID-19. At the level of the study: T cells, B-cell-depleted T cells, or PBMCs supplied cDNA or gDNA.

Produced via immunoSEQ multiplex PCR; TCRdb's table is partial and in-frame only. The sample has over 400,000 clones; 80% to 90% are singletons. The CDR3 consists of 14 residues. Trimming left V 6 bases short and J 2 bases short, with 11 bases between. Germline V gene lookup returns CDR1 MDHEN and CDR2 SYDVKM. The rearrangement joins TRBV28 to TRBJ1-5, with D possibly TRBD1 on 5 matching bases. This TCR was sampled from a human donor in a cohort sampled during active COVID-19. Input material: peripheral blood. The CDR3 loop reads CASSRAAGNQPQHF. Written as DNA, the CDR3 is TGTGCCAGCAGCAGGGCCGCCGGCAATCAGCCCCAGCATTTT.